This TCR beta chain comes out of a study of blood T cell repertoires in COVID-19. Study at large: COVID-19 samples, acute and convalescent, were from the United States, Italy and Spain. T cells, B-cell-depleted T cells, or PBMCs supplied cDNA or gDNA.

In the authors' methods: The authors estimated nucleated cell counts from reference gene primer amplification. Generated by immunoSEQ multiplex PCR, the TCRdb table keeps only in-frame clones and is missing some. V and J calls plus clone size are reproduced from that table; the DNA served to infer D and trimming. This table holds around 270,000 clones, around 89% found once. The V gene's germline CDR1 is GTSNPN and CDR2 SVGIG (reference sequence). J lost 2 bases, V lost 0 bases, and 7 bases had no gene match. The CDR3 contains 16 residues. This sequence joins TRBV30 and TRBJ2-3, with 8 bases aligning to TRBD1. What was sequenced was peripheral blood. The origin of this receptor is a middle-aged man with acute or convalescent COVID-19. The CDR3 here is CAWSVRRQGYTDTQYF. The CDR3 DNA follows: TGTGCCTGGAGTGTACGGCGACAGGGGTACACAGATACGCAGTATTTT.